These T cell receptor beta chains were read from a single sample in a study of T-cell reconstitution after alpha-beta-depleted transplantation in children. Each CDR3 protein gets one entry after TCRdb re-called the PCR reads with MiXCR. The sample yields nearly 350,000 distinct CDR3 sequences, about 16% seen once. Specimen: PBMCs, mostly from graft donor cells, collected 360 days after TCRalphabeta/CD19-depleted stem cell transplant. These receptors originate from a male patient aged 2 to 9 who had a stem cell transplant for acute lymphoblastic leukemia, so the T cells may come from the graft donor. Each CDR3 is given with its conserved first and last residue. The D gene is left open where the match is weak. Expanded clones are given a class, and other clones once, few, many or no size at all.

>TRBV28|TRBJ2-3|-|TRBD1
TGTGCCAGCAGTTTTCCTCCGGGACAGGCTAACACAGATACGCAGTATTTT
CASSFPPGQANTDTQYF
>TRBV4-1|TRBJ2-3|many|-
TGCGCCAGCAGCCAAGAGCGGAGCCTTTGGACAGATACGCAGTATTTT
CASSQERSLWTDTQYF
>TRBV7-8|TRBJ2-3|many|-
TGTGCCAGCAGCTTAGTGGGGCTAGGCTTAGATACGCAGTATTTT
CASSLVGLGLDTQYF
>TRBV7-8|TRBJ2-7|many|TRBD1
TGTGCCAGCAGCGGGCGGGACAGGACGTACGAGCAGTACTTC
CASSGRDRTYEQYF
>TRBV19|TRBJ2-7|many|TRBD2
TGTGCCAGTAGTATTCAAGCGGGAGCCTACGAGCAGTACTTC
CASSIQAGAYEQYF
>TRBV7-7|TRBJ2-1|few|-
TGTGCTAGCAGCTCCAATCCGGGCCTCTACAATGAGCAGTTCTTC
CASSSNPGLYNEQFF
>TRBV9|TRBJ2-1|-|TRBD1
TGTGCCAGCAGCGTAGGGACAGGGTTTGGGAATGAGCAGTTCTTC
CASSVGTGFGNEQFF
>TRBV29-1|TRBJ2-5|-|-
TGCAGCGTTGGTGAGCTCCCACTTCCACAAGAGACCCAGTACTTC
CSVGELPLPQETQYF
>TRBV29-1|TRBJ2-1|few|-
TGCAGCGTTGACAGCGACACCTACAATGAGCAGTTCTTC
CSVDSDTYNEQFF
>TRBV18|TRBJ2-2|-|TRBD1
TGTGCCAGCTCACCAGTGACAGGGTCCAGGGAGCTGTTTTTT
CASSPVTGSRELFF
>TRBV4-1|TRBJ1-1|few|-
TGCGCCAGCAGCCGAGGATCGGTCACTGAAGCTTTCTTT
CASSRGSVTEAFF
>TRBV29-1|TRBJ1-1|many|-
TGCAGCGTCCAAGAGATGACAGGCCAAGGGATGAACACTGAAGCTTTCTTT
CSVQEMTGQGMNTEAFF
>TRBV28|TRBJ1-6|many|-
TGTGCCAGCAGTTTTGGATCACCCCTCCACTTT
CASSFGSPLHF
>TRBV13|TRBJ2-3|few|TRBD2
TGTGCCAGCAGCCCCCGGGGGACTAGCGGGAGCACAGATACGCAGTATTTT
CASSPRGTSGSTDTQYF
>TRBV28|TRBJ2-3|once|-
TGTGCCAGCAGTTCCGGAGATCGGCGCACAGATACGCAGTATTTT
CASSSGDRRTDTQYF
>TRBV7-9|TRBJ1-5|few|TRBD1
TGTGCCAGCAGCTTAGACGGACAGGGTGGGGGACAGCCCCAGCATTTT
CASSLDGQGGGQPQHF
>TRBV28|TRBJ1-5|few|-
TGTGCCAGCAGTTTATACAGGGTTAATCAGCCCCAGCATTTT
CASSLYRVNQPQHF
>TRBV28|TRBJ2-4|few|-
TGTGCCAGCAGTGGAGCACTCTTAAGGGACATTCAGTACTTC
CASSGALLRDIQYF
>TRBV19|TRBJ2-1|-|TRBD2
TGTGCCAGTAGTACGACTAGCCACTCCTACAATGAGCAGTTCTTC
CASSTTSHSYNEQFF
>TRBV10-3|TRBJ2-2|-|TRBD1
TGTGCCGCCCGAGGGGGCGGAGACACCGGGGAGCTGTTTTTT
CAARGGGDTGELFF
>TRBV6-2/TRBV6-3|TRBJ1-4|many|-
TGTGCCAGCAGTTACCTGTACACCGGCAAACTGTTTTTT
CASSYLYTGKLFF
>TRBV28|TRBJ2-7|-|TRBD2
TGTGCCAGCAGTTTAGGGCTAGCGGGAGACTCCTACGAGCAGTACTTC
CASSLGLAGDSYEQYF
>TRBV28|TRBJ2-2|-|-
TGTGCCAGCAGTTTCGTGGGGACCGTGTACGCCGGGGAGCTGTTTTTT
CASSFVGTVYAGELFF
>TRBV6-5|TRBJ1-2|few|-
TGTGCCAGCAGTTACAGCGAGGGGAGGAACTATGGCTACACCTTC
CASSYSEGRNYGYTF
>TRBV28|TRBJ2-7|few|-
TGTGCCAGCAGTCCGGGACTCTTAAACTACGAGCAGTACTTC
CASSPGLLNYEQYF
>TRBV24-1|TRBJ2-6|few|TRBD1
TGTGCCCCCCCGACAGGGAGAGGGGCCAACGTCCTGACTTTC
CAPPTGRGANVLTF
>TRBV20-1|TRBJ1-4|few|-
TGCAGTGCTAGAGATCTGGGGACCACTAATGAAAAACTGTTTTTT
CSARDLGTTNEKLFF
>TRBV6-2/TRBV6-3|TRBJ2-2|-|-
TGTGCCAGCAGTTGGGGGACTTACACCGGGGAGCTGTTTTTT
CASSWGTYTGELFF
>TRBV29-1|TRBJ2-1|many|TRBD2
TGCAGCGTTGATGGCGGGAGAACCTACAATGAGCAGTTCTTC
CSVDGGRTYNEQFF
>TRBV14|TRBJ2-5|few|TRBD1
TGTGCCAGCAGCCAACTTTACGGGACAGGGGAGCGGGGGACCCAGTACTTC
CASSQLYGTGERGTQYF
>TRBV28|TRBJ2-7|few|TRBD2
TGTGCCAGCAGTCCCGGACTAGCCCTCACCTACGAGCAGTACTTC
CASSPGLALTYEQYF
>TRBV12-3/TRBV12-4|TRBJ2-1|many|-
TGTGCCAGCAGTTTAGCTCAGGGAATTCGTTCCTACAATGAGCAGTTCTTC
CASSLAQGIRSYNEQFF
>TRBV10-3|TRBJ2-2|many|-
TGTGCCATCAGTGATTGGGAGGTGGCCGGGGAGCTGTTTTTT
CAISDWEVAGELFF
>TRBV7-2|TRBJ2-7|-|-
TGTGCCAGCAGCTTCCGGACAGCTACCTACGAGCAGTACTTC
CASSFRTATYEQYF
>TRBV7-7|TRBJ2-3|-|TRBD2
TGTGCTAGCAGTCAGACTAGCGGGCCGCCCACAGATACGCAGTATTTT
CASSQTSGPPTDTQYF
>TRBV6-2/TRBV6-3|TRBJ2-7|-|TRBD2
TGTGCCAGCAGTTACCAGAGCGGGAGCAGGTACGAGCAGTACTTC
CASSYQSGSRYEQYF
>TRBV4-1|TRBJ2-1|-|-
TGCGCCAGCAGCCAGGTCGTCCTAGCGCTCATCCATGAGCAGTTCTTC
CASSQVVLALIHEQFF
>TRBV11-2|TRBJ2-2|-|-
TGTGCCAGCAGCCCACCGAACACATTCACCGGGGAGCTGTTTTTT
CASSPPNTFTGELFF
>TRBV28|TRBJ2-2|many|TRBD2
TGTGCCAGCAGTTTAAGCATGTGGAGCGGGAGGCAGAACACCGGGGAGCTGTTTTTT
CASSLSMWSGRQNTGELFF
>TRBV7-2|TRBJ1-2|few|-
TGTGCCAGCAGCTTAGATCCAGGTTTGAGCGGCTACACCTTC
CASSLDPGLSGYTF
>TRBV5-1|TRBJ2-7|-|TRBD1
TGCGCCAGCAGCACTGGACAGGGCTCCTACGAGCAGTACTTC
CASSTGQGSYEQYF
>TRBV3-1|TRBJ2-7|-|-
TGTGCCAGCAGCCAAGAGAGGGCAACCCTCTCCTACGAGCAGTACTTC
CASSQERATLSYEQYF